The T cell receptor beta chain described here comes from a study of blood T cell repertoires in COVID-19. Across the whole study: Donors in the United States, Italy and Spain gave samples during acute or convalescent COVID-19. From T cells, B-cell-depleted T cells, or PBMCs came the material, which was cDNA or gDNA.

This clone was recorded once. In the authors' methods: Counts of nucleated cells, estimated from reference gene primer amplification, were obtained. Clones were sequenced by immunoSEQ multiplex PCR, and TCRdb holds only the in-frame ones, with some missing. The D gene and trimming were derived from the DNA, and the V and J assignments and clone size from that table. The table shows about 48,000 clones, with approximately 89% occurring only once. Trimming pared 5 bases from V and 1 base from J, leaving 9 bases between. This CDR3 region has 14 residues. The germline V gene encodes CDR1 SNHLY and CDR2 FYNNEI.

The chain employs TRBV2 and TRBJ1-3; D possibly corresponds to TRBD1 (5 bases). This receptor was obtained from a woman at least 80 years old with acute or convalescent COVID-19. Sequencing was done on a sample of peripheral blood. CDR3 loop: CASSQGESGNTIYF. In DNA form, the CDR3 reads TGTGCCAGCAGTCAAGGGGAGTCTGGAAACACCATATATTTT. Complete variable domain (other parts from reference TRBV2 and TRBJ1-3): EPEVTQTPSHQVTQMGQEVILRCVPISNHLYFYWYRQILGQKVEFLVSFYNNEISEKSEIFDDQFSVERPDGSNFTLKIRSTKLEDSAMYFCASSQGESGNTIYFGEGSWLTVV.